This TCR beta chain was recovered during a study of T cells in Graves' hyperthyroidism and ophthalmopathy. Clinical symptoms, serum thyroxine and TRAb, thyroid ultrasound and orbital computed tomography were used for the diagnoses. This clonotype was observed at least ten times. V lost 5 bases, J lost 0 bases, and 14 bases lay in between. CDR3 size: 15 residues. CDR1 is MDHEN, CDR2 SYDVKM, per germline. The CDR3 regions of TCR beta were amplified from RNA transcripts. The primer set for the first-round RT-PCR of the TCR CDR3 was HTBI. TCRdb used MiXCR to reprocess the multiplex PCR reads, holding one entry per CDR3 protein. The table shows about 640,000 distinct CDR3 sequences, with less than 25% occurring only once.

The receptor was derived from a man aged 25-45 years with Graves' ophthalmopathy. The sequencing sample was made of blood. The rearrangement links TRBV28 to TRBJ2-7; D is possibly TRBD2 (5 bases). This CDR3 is CASSPRLSGSYEQYF. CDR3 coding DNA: TGTGCCAGCAGTCCTCGATTGAGCGGCTCCTACGAGCAGTACTTC. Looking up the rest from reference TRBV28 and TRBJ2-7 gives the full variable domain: DVKVTQSSRYLVKRTGEKVFLECVQDMDHENMFWYRQDPGLGLRLIYFSYDVKMKEKGDIPEGYSVSREKKERFSLILESASTNQTSMYLCASSPRLSGSYEQYFGPGTRLTVT.